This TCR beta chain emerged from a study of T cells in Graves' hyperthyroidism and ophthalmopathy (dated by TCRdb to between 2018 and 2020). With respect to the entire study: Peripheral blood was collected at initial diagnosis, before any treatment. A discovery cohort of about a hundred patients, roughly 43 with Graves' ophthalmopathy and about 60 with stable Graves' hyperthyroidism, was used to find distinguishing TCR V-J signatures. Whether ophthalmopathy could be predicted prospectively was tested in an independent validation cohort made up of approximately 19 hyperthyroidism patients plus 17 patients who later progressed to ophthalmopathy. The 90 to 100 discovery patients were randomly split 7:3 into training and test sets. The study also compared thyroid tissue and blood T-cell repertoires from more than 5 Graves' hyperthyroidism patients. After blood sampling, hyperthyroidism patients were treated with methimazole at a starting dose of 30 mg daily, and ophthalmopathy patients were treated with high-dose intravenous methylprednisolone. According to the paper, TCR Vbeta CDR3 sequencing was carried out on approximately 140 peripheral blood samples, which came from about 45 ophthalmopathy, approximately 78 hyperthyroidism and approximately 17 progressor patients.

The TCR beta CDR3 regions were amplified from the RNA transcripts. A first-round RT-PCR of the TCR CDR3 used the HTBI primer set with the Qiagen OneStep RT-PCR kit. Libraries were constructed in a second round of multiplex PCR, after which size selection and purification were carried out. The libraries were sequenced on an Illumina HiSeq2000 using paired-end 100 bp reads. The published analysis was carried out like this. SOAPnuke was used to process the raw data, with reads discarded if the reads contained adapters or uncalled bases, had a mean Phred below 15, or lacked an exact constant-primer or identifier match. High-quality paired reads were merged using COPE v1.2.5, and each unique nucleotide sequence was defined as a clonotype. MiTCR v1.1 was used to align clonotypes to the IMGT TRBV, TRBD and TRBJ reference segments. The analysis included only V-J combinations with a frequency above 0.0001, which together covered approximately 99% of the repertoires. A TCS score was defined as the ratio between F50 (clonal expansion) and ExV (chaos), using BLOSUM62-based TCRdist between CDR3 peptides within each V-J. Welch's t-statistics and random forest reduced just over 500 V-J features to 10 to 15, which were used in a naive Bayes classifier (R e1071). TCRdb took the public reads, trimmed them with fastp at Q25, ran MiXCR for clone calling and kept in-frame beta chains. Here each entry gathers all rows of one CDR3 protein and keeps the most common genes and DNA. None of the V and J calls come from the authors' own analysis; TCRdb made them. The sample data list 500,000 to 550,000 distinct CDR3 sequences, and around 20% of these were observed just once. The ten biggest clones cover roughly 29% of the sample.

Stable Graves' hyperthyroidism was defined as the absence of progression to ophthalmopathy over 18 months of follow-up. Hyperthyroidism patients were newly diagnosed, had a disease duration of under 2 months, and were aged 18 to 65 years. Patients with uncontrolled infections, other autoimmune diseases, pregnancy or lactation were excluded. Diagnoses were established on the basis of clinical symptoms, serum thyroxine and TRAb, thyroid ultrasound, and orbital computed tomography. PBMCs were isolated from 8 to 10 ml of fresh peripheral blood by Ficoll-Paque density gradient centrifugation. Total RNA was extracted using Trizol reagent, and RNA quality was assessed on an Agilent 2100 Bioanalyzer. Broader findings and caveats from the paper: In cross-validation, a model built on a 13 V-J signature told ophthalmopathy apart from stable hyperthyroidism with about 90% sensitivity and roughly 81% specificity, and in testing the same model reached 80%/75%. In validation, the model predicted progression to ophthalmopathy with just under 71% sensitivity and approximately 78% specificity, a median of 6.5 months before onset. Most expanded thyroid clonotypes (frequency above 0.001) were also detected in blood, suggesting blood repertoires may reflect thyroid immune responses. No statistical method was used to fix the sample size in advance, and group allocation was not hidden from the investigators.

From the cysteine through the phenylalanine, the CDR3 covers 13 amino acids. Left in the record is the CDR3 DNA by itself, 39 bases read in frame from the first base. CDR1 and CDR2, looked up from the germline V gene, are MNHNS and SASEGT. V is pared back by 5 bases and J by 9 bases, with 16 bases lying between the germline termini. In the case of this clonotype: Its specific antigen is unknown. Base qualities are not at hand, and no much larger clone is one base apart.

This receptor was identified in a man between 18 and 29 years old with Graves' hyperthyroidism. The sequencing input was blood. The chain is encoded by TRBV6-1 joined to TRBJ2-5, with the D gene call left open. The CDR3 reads CASSPLQGWAQYF. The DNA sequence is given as TGTGCCAGCAGTCCACTCCAAGGGTGGGCCCAGTACTTC.